Listed here is a single T cell receptor beta chain. This sample is part of a study of control samples from healthy donors and cancer patients. The ends lost 2 bases at V and 5 bases at J; junction bases unmatched: 4. The germline gives CDR1 SGHKS, CDR2 YYEKEE (reference sequence). The CDR3 consists of 15 residues. Sequencing was performed with immunoSEQ multiplex PCR; in TCRdb, only in-frame clones are kept and a portion is missing. The sample gives roughly 170,000 clones, 85% to 95% of which show up once; approximately 1.4% is in the top ten. The sequencing sample was made of blood. The rearrangement joins TRBV5-5 to TRBJ1-4; TRBD1 agrees at 9 bases. The receptor's source is a woman between 18 and 30 years old in good health. The CDR3 protein is CASSFDRGKNEKLFF. Here the CDR3 DNA reads TGTGCCAGCAGCTTTGACAGGGGGAAGAATGAAAAACTGTTTTTT.